The 17 T cell receptor beta chains listed next were all sequenced from one sample in a study of cytomegalovirus exposure and HLA in healthy donors. The PCR ran on 60 Vbeta and 13 Jbeta primers. Repertoires were generated with immunoSEQ multiplex PCR, while TCRdb's copy carries only in-frame clones and drops some. The repertoire has around 86,000 clones, 60% to 80% of them found once; the top ten carry around 6%. The sample was PBMCs. The source is a female donor in good health and CMV-seronegative.

The gene calls are TRBV2 and TRBJ1-5; no clear D. Trimming removed 7 bases at V and 2 bases at J, with 9 bases between. The germline V gene encodes CDR1 SNHLY and CDR2 FYNNEI. This CDR3 is built from 13 residues. CDR3 sequence: CASNLPGNQPQHF. DNA of the CDR3: TGTGCCAGCAACCTGCCGGGCAATCAGCCCCAGCATTTT.

The rearrangement uses TRBV29-1 and TRBJ2-2; 9 bases are a match to TRBD1. The germline CDR1 and CDR2 sequences are SQVTM and ANQGSEA. The ends lost 6 bases at V and 0 bases at J; junction bases unmatched: 2. The CDR3 runs 14 residues. The CDR3 DNA is TGCAGCGTGGGGGACAGGGCGAACACCGGGGAGCTGTTTTTT. It yields the protein CSVGDRANTGELFF.

J is TRBJ1-2 and V is TRBV4-2; 9 bases match TRBD1. The trim removed 1 base at V and 5 bases at J, leaving 2 bases unmatched. The CDR3 loop spans 14 amino acids. In germline, CDR1 is LGHNA, CDR2 YNFKEQ. CDR3: CASSQVGQGYGYTF. CDR3 nucleotide sequence: TGTGCCAGCAGCCAAGTCGGACAGGGGTATGGCTACACCTTC.

As regards this clone: The junction differs from germline at one of its ends, possibly a read error. The chain employs TRBV9 and TRBJ2-7; 10 nucleotides align to TRBD1. The germline gives CDR1 SGDLS, CDR2 YYNGEE. The CDR3 has 14 amino acids. CDR3 amino acids: CASSLRDRGTRKHF. The CDR3 coding sequence is TGTGCCAGCAGCCTTCGGGACAGGGGAACAAGAAAGCACTTC. Full variable domain (remainder filled in from reference TRBV9 and TRBJ2-7): DSGVTQTPKHLITATGQRVTLRCSPRSGDLSVYWYQQSLDQGLQFLIQYYNGEERAKGNILERFSAQQFPDLHSELNLSSLELGDSALYFCASSLRDRGTRKHFGPGTRLTVT.

This rearrangement joins TRBV9 to TRBJ1-2; possible D gene TRBD1, 5 bases. The germline V gene encodes CDR1 SGDLS and CDR2 YYNGEE. V lost 0 bases, J lost 7 bases, and 16 bases lay in between. The CDR3 extends over 15 amino acids. The CDR3, as DNA: TGTGCCAGCAGCGTAGACGGCAGGGTGGTGGGTGGCTACACCTTC. It translates to CASSVDGRVVGGYTF.

The rearrangement joins TRBV25-1 to TRBJ2-1; 7 bases are a match to TRBD1. V gave up 6 bases and J gave up 9 bases; unmatched junction bases: 5. CDR1 is MGHDK, CDR2 SYGVNS, per germline. There are 12 residues in the CDR3. The CDR3 DNA follows: TGTGCCAGCAGGGACAGGTTAACTGAGCAGTTCTTC. Its translation: CASRDRLTEQFF.

This chain uses TRBV28 with TRBJ1-2, with a weak D call TRBD1 (5 bases). Germline loops: CDR1 MDHEN, CDR2 SYDVKM. Between the trimmed V and J ends, which lost 2 bases and 8 bases, there was a span of 9 bases. This CDR3 has 12 amino acids. The CDR3 here is CASSLGQGGYTF. CDR3 in DNA: TGTGCCAGCAGTTTAGGGCAGGGAGGCTACACCTTC.

This chain connects TRBV28 to TRBJ2-2; the D gene is possibly TRBD2 (6 bases). The V and J ends lost 5 bases and 0 bases respectively, with 16 bases between them. The germline CDR1 and CDR2 sequences are MDHEN and SYDVKM. This CDR3 comprises 17 residues. Here the CDR3 reads CASSGLAGLTNTGELFF. In nucleotides, the CDR3 is TGTGCCAGCAGTGGTCTCGCGGGGCTTACGAACACCGGGGAGCTGTTTTTT.

This chain joins TRBV7-9 and TRBJ2-7, with a possible D match to TRBD1 (5 bases). Looked up from germline, CDR1 is SEHNR and CDR2 is FQNEAQ (reference sequence). V lost 3 bases and J lost 4, with 10 bases in between. The CDR3 runs to 13 residues. DNA of the CDR3: TGTGCCAGCAGCTTCTTTGGGGCATACGAGCAGTACTTC. It is translated as CASSFFGAYEQYF.

The V gene is TRBV30, the J gene TRBJ1-3; D unclear. Germline V gene data show CDR1 as GTSNPN and CDR2 as SVGIG (reference sequence). V was cut by 0 bases and J by 0 bases, with 3 bases left in between. The CDR3 has 13 amino acids. CDR3 sequence: CAWSVRSGNTIYF. CDR3 in DNA: TGTGCCTGGAGTGTCCGCTCTGGAAACACCATATATTTT.

This clone was observed a handful of times. J is TRBJ2-7 and V is TRBV18, with 12 bases fitting TRBD1. The length of the CDR3 is 16 residues. The V segment lost 1 base and the J segment 1 base; nucleotides outside the gene matches: 2. The germline V gene has CDR1 KGHSH and CDR2 LQKENI. In DNA, the CDR3 is TGTGCCAGCTCACCACGGGGACAGGGGGCATCCTACGAGCAGTACTTC. Translation: CASSPRGQGASYEQYF.

The chain combines TRBV4-3 with TRBJ2-3, with 8 bases identical to TRBD2. Unmatched junction bases numbered 10, after V lost 3 bases and J lost 2 bases. Germline-derived CDR1 and CDR2 are LGHNA and YSLEER. This CDR3 has 17 amino acids. DNA of the CDR3: TGCGCCAGCAGCCAGGGTCCAGCGGGGGTCCCCACAGATACGCAGTATTTT. It encodes CASSQGPAGVPTDTQYF.

The chain combines TRBV27 with TRBJ1-4; possible D gene TRBD1, 6 bases. Germline values: CDR1 MNHEY, CDR2 SMNVEV (reference sequence). The germline V and J ends were trimmed by 2 bases and 7 bases, with 11 bases remaining between them. CDR3 length: 14 amino acids. The CDR3 region is CASSLGGLGEKLFF. The CDR3 region has the DNA TGTGCCAGCAGTTTAGGGGGCCTAGGTGAAAAACTGTTTTTT.

The genes are TRBV19 and TRBJ2-3; TRBD2 matches at 8 bases. Germline trimming cut 0 bases from V and 6 bases from J; bases unmatched to any gene: 5. The CDR3 length is 15 residues. CDR1 is LNHDA and CDR2 is SQIVND in the germline V gene (reference sequence). CDR3 in DNA: TGTGCCAGTAGTATAGATTGGAGCGGGAGCGATACGCAGTATTTT. Translation: CASSIDWSGSDTQYF.

The genes are TRBV5-6 and TRBJ1-2; 9 nucleotides align to TRBD1. Germline loops: CDR1 SGHDT, CDR2 YYEEEE. The CDR3 runs 12 residues. V lost 2 bases to trimming and J lost 12 bases; unmatched junction nucleotides: 5. The CDR3: CASSLQGAGDTF. As DNA, the CDR3 is TGTGCCAGCAGCTTACAGGGGGCAGGGGACACCTTC. The full variable domain, its missing parts supplied by reference TRBV5-6 and TRBJ1-2, is DAGVTQSPTHLIKTRGQQVTLRCSPKSGHDTVSWYQQALGQGPQFIFQYYEEEERQRGNFPDRFSGHQFPNYSSELNVNALLLGDSALYLCASSLQGAGDTFGSGTRLTVV.

V is TRBV29-1 and J is TRBJ1-1; weak D call: TRBD1 (5 bases). Trimming took off 7 bases at V and 10 bases at J, with 16 bases between the two ends. Germline V gene data show CDR1 as SQVTM and CDR2 as ANQGSEA. CDR3 length: 11 residues. The CDR3 sequence: CSGIRTQGAFF. The CDR3 bases are TGCAGCGGGATCCGGACCCAGGGAGCTTTCTTT.

The gene calls are TRBV6-1 and TRBJ1-1; D is uncertain. The V gene's germline CDR1 is MNHNS and CDR2 SASEGT. V lost 10 bases to trimming and J lost 4 bases, with 22 bases between them. This CDR3 is 15 amino acids long. Here the CDR3 reads CATLPSTYPGTEAFF. CDR3 coding DNA: TGTGCCACCCTTCCATCGACTTACCCGGGCACTGAAGCTTTCTTT.